Sequencing of this TCR beta chain was carried out in a study of cytomegalovirus exposure and HLA in healthy donors. Findings and limits, study-wide: Most of the TCR beta V segments (in an earlier analysis) were productive either about 87% or about 30% of the time. A missense DCLRE1C variant was associated with V- and J-gene trimming of TCR beta chains in a later analysis, and an independent cohort replicated the association. Rates of TCR association differed by HLA locus in a later analysis, with DRB1 highest and HLA-C lowest.

Researchers ran the PCR with 60 Vbeta and 13 Jbeta primers. Profiling relied on immunoSEQ multiplex PCR, and the TCRdb table lists in-frame clones only, not all of them. The sample shows 120,000 or so clones, about 81% of them seen only once. A word on this clone: Antigen specificity is unknown.

Those who donated were healthy bone marrow donors. V lost 1 base to trimming and J lost 15 bases, with 13 bases between them. CDR3 length equals 12 residues. The germline V gene has CDR1 LGHNA and CDR2 YNFKEQ. The genes are TRBV4-2 and TRBJ2-4, with a possible D match to TRBD1 (6 bases). This sequence originates from a woman between 45 and 65 years old in good health and CMV-seropositive. Specimen: PBMCs. For the CDR3, the DNA is TGTGCCAGCAGCCAAGCTGGGGGACAACCGTACTTC. It translates to CASSQAGGQPYF.